This note documents a single T cell receptor (beta chain) sequence. Patients at the Seattle site were enrolled during active infection and followed longitudinally. This specimen belongs to a study of blood T cell repertoires in COVID-19. Study in general: The cDNA or gDNA used as material had been derived from T cells, B-cell-depleted T cells, or PBMCs.

Under the authors' procedure: Amplification of reference gene primers provided the estimated nucleated cell counts. Sequenced by immunoSEQ multiplex PCR; TCRdb stores in-frame clones only, minus some. V and J calls plus clone size are reproduced from that table; the DNA served to infer D and trimming. The repertoire holds 200,000 to 250,000 clones, with under 90% as singletons. The junction had 4 bases not matched to a gene; V was cut back by 2 bases and J by 3 bases. The CDR3 length is 16 residues. The germline gives CDR1 SGHTA, CDR2 FQGTGA. The J gene is TRBJ2-3, the V gene TRBV7-3; TRBD2 matches at 11 bases. Sequenced material: peripheral blood. The source of this sequence is a woman aged 80 or over with COVID-19, enrolled during active disease. DNA for the CDR3: TGTGCCAGCAGCTTAGAGGCTAGCGGGAGGACAGATACGCAGTATTTT. Its protein is CASSLEASGRTDTQYF.